A selection of T cell receptor beta chains follows, all from one sample in a study of OX40 agonist ivuxolimab in advanced cancers. Only in-frame clones appear in the TCRdb table, and some are missing; sequencing was by immunoSEQ multiplex PCR. The sample contains some 58,000 clones, approximately 83% of which appear only once. The sequenced sample was CD4+ or CD8+ T cells sorted from blood, obtained in a trial of the OX40 agonist ivuxolimab. These receptors were collected from an adult with an advanced solid tumor such as melanoma, head and neck, liver or kidney cancer. Each CDR3 is given with its conserved first and last residue. A D gene is named only where the DNA matches it firmly. The listing skips clone size in some rows; elsewhere it reads once, few, many or a size class.

J,size,D,V,CDR3,DNA
TRBJ1-5,once,.,TRBV4-1,CASSQEWTEEYQPQHF,TGCGCCAGCAGCCAAGAATGGACAGAGGAATATCAGCCCCAGCATTTT
TRBJ2-7,.,TRBD1,TRBV4-1,CASSQREGGQTYEQYF,TGCGCCAGCAGTCAAAGGGAAGGGGGACAGACCTACGAGCAGTACTTC
TRBJ2-6,.,.,TRBV18,CASSLKSISGANVLTF,TGTGCCAGCTCACTAAAATCCATCTCTGGGGCCAACGTCCTGACTTTC
TRBJ2-1,.,.,TRBV7-9,CASSLMNEQFF,TGTGCCAGCAGCTTAATGAATGAGCAGTTCTTC
TRBJ1-2,.,.,TRBV18,CASSPDRSNYGYTF,TGTGCCAGCTCTCCGGACAGATCTAACTATGGCTACACCTTC
TRBJ2-7,.,.,TRBV7-6,CASSHAGEQYF,TGTGCCAGCAGTCATGCCGGCGAGCAGTACTTC
TRBJ2-1,.,TRBD1,TRBV19,CASRETGFDEQFF,TGTGCCAGTAGAGAGACAGGGTTCGATGAGCAGTTCTTC
TRBJ2-7,.,.,TRBV23-1,CASSQSSFRPGTRSYEQYF,TGCGCCAGCAGTCAATCGTCGTTTCGCCCCGGGACTCGGTCGTACGAGCAGTACTTC
TRBJ2-5,.,TRBD2,TRBV2,CASRGASGPQETQYF,TGTGCCAGCAGGGGGGCTAGCGGGCCGCAAGAGACCCAGTACTTC
TRBJ2-6,.,.,TRBV7-3,CASSPTSSGANVLTF,TGTGCCAGCAGCCCGACTAGCTCTGGGGCCAACGTCCTGACTTTC
TRBJ2-1,.,.,TRBV15,CATSRSGGYSYNEQFF,TGTGCCACCAGCAGATCTGGTGGATACTCCTACAATGAGCAGTTCTTC
TRBJ1-1,.,.,TRBV4-1,CASSQVTDDTEAFF,TGCGCCAGCAGCCAAGTTACGGATGACACTGAAGCTTTCTTT
TRBJ1-2,.,.,TRBV4-1,CASSQEKRRAVSDGYTF,TGCGCCAGCAGCCAAGAAAAGAGGAGGGCTGTGTCGGATGGCTACACCTTC
TRBJ2-1,.,.,TRBV11-3,CASSTRGSTLYNEQFF,TGTGCCAGCAGCACCCGGGGCAGTACGTTATACAATGAGCAGTTCTTC
TRBJ2-7,.,TRBD2,TRBV30,CAWGAGRSSYEQYF,TGTGCCTGGGGGGCCGGGAGGAGCTCCTACGAGCAGTACTTC
TRBJ1-4,.,.,TRBV7-9,CASSPREEKLFF,TGTGCCAGCAGCCCCAGGGAGGAAAAACTGTTTTTT
TRBJ1-1,few,TRBD1,TRBV2,CASSGPPRQGVRTEAFF,TGTGCCAGCAGTGGGCCCCCCCGGCAGGGGGTTAGAACTGAAGCTTTCTTT
TRBJ2-7,.,.,TRBV11-2,CASSLGPAEQYF,TGTGCCAGCAGCTTAGGCCCTGCCGAGCAGTACTTC
TRBJ2-5,once,.,TRBV6-1,CASSPGLEETQYF,TGTGCCAGCAGTCCCGGACTGGAAGAGACCCAGTACTTC
TRBJ2-4,.,.,TRBV6-5,CASSYSLSEAKNIQYF,TGTGCCAGCAGTTACTCGTTGTCTGAAGCCAAAAACATTCAGTACTTC
TRBJ1-1,.,.,TRBV2,CASSEVVGPQNTEAFF,TGTGCCAGCAGTGAAGTTGTGGGACCCCAGAACACTGAAGCTTTCTTT
TRBJ1-3,.,.,TRBV28,CASRGFSGNTIYF,TGTGCCAGCAGAGGGTTCTCTGGAAACACCATATATTTT
TRBJ2-1,.,.,TRBV5-8,CASSSAAYNEQFF,TGTGCCAGCAGCTCAGCAGCATACAATGAGCAGTTCTTC
TRBJ2-7,.,TRBD2,TRBV7-9,CASSLATGGKEQYF,TGTGCCAGCAGCTTAGCGACGGGGGGTAAAGAGCAGTACTTC
TRBJ1-2,few,.,TRBV28,CASSSYYGYTF,TGTGCCAGCAGTTCTTACTATGGCTACACCTTC
TRBJ2-1,.,TRBD1,TRBV27,CASNVPGQGGEQFF,TGTGCCAGCAACGTCCCGGGACAGGGCGGTGAGCAGTTCTTC
TRBJ2-1,.,.,TRBV11-3,CASSLNQGGINNEQFF,TGTGCCAGCAGCTTAAACCAGGGGGGAATAAACAATGAGCAGTTCTTC
TRBJ2-2,.,.,TRBV10-1,CASSRVRAGLTGELFF,TGCGCCAGCAGCCGCGTTAGGGCTGGTCTCACCGGGGAGCTGTTTTTT
TRBJ2-7,.,.,TRBV2,CASSGQRAGYEQYF,TGTGCCAGCAGTGGACAGCGGGCTGGATACGAGCAGTACTTC
TRBJ2-1,.,.,TRBV25-1,CASSPRISYNEQFF,TGTGCCAGCAGTCCAAGGATTTCCTACAATGAGCAGTTCTTC
TRBJ1-5,.,.,TRBV4-1,CASSQDGGGVQPQHF,TGCGCCAGCAGCCAAGATGGGGGGGGAGTGCAGCCCCAGCATTTT
TRBJ2-7,.,.,TRBV11-3,CASSLDSKTYEQYF,TGTGCCAGCAGCTTAGACAGCAAAACCTACGAGCAGTACTTC
TRBJ1-2,.,TRBD1,TRBV30,CAWIGSRTGFTGYTF,TGTGCCTGGATAGGATCCCGGACAGGATTCACTGGCTACACCTTC
TRBJ2-7,.,.,TRBV18,CASSARDMRGLEQYF,TGTGCCAGCTCAGCCCGGGACATGAGAGGTCTCGAGCAGTACTTC
TRBJ2-1,.,TRBD2,TRBV11-2,CASSLDSHLAGEYRNEQFF,TGTGCCAGCAGCTTAGACTCTCATCTAGCGGGAGAATATCGCAATGAGCAGTTCTTC
TRBJ1-4,.,.,TRBV28,CATLGLGEKLFF,TGTGCCACCCTGGGCCTTGGAGAAAAACTGTTTTTT
TRBJ2-3,.,.,TRBV7-3,CASSQNTDTQYF,TGTGCCAGCAGTCAGAACACAGATACGCAGTATTTT
TRBJ2-7,.,TRBD2,TRBV27,CASSLSSGPYEQYF,TGTGCCAGCAGTTTGTCTAGCGGACCCTACGAGCAGTACTTC
TRBJ1-4,.,.,TRBV5-1,CASRRTEQTSEKLFF,TGCGCCAGCAGAAGGACAGAACAGACGAGTGAAAAACTGTTTTTT
TRBJ2-2,.,.,TRBV7-9,CASSWRSGNTGELFF,TGTGCCAGCAGCTGGAGGTCGGGGAACACCGGGGAGCTGTTTTTT
TRBJ1-1,.,.,TRBV28,CASSQWTGMNTEAFF,TGTGCCAGCAGTCAATGGACGGGGATGAACACTGAAGCTTTCTTT
TRBJ2-1,.,.,TRBV5-1,CASSLFWGEQFF,TGCGCCAGCAGCTTGTTTTGGGGGGAGCAGTTCTTC